This T cell receptor (beta chain) appears in the sequencing data of a study of T-cell memory formation after mild COVID-19. The wider study: Each donor largely had its own TCR clusters.

This clonotype was seen more than once but under ten times. The antigen remains undetermined. Whole-study findings and limits: Those CD4+ clones that contracted were mainly in CM and EM (CD8+ ones in EMRA). In pre-infection memory, a portion of responding clones appeared, which suggested that cross-reactive memory joined.

Libraries for TCRalpha and TCRbeta carried sample barcodes and unique molecular identifiers via 5'RACE. TCRdb reprocessed the 5' RACE reads with MiXCR, giving one entry per CDR3 protein. In the table there are roughly 310,000 distinct CDR3 sequences, more than 15% of which are singletons. The CDR3 extends over 14 amino acids. The germline V and J ends were trimmed by 2 bases and 2 bases, with 7 bases remaining between them. Germline CDR1 SGHVS, CDR2 FQNEAQ. The receptor was derived from a man in his late teens or twenties who had mild COVID-19 (a few samples of this study predate the infection). Cell type and time point are not known. This chain links TRBV7-8 with TRBJ1-3, with D tentatively TRBD1 (5 bases). The sequencing sample was made of PBMCs or a T cell subset sorted from them (not recorded which). The CDR3 DNA follows: TGTGCCAGCAGCTTAAGGGACCCTGGAAACACCATATATTTT. This gives the protein CASSLRDPGNTIYF.